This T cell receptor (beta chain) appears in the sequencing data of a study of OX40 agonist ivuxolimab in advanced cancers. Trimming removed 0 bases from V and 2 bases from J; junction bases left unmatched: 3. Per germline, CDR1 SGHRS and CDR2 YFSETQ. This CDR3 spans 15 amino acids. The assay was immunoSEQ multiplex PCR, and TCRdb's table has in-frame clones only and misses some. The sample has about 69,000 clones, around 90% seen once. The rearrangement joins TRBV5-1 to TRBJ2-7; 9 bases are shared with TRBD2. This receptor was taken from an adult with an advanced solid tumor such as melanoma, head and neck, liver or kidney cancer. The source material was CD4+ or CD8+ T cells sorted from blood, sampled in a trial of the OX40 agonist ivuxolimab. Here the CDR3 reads CASSLVASGTYEQYF. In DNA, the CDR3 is TGCGCCAGCAGCTTGGTTGCTAGCGGGACCTACGAGCAGTACTTC.